This T cell receptor (beta chain) stems from a study of CD8+ T cells in alopecia areata. About the research overall: Percent of scalp involved defined treated patients' severity scores.

Treatment defined: oral pan-JAK inhibitor, 5-10 mg twice daily. A remark on this clone: Its antigen is as yet unknown.

Isolated RNA was reverse transcribed into cDNA used as the sequencing template. The protocol was immunoSEQ multiplex PCR, while the TCRdb copy is restricted to in-frame clones and leaves out a portion. The sample includes around 110,000 clones, roughly 89% of them seen just once. Study-level results: Relative to normal scalp, lesional scalp, especially alopecia totalis/universalis, showed higher clonality. In scalp and blood during tofacitinib, many expanded lesional clones persisted.

CDR1 and CDR2 (germline): SGHVS, FQNEAQ. The CDR3 has 13 amino acids. V lost 5 bases and J 5 bases, leaving 13 bases between the germline ends. The chain joins TRBV7-8 to TRBJ2-7; the D gene is possibly TRBD1 (5 bases). The receptor comes from a human donor with alopecia areata. The sequencing used CD8+ T cells sorted from blood, collected at week 24, from a patient treated with tofacitinib. The CDR3 spells CASSEAGFHEQYF. The CDR3 DNA sequence: TGTGCCAGCAGCGAGGCAGGGTTCCACGAGCAGTACTTC.